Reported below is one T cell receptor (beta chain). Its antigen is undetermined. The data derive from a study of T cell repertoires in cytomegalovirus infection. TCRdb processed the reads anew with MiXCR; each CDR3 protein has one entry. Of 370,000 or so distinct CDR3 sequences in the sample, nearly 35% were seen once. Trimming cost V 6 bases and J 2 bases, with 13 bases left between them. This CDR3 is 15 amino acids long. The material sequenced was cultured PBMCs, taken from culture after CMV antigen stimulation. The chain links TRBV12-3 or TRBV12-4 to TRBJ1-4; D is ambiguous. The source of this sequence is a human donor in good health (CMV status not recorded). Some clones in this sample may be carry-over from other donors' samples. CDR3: CASSPGRRTNEKLFF. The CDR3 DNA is TGTGCCAGCAGCCCTGGGCGGAGGACTAATGAAAAACTGTTTTTT.